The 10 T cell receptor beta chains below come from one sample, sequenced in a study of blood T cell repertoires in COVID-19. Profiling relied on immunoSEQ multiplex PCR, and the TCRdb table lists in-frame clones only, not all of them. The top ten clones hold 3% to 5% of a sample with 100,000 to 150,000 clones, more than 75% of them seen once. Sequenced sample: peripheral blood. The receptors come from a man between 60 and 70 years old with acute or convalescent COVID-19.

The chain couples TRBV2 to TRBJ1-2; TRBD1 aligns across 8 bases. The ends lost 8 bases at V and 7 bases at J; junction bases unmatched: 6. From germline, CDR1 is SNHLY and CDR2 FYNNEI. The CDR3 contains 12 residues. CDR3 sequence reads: CASGQGEAGYTF. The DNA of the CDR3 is TGTGCCAGCGGACAGGGTGAGGCTGGCTACACCTTC.

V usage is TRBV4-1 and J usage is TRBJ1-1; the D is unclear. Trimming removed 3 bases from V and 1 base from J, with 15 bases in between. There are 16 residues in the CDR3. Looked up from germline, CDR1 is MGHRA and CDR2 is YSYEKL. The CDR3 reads CASSQTGGRENTEAFF. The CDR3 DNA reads TGCGCCAGCAGCCAGACGGGCGGACGGGAGAACACTGAAGCTTTCTTT.

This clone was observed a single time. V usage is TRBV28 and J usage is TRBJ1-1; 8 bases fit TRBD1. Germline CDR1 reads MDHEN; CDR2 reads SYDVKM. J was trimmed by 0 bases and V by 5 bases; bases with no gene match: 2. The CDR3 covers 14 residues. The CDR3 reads CASSPGGVNTEAFF. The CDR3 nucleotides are TGTGCCAGCAGTCCAGGGGGCGTGAACACTGAAGCTTTCTTT.

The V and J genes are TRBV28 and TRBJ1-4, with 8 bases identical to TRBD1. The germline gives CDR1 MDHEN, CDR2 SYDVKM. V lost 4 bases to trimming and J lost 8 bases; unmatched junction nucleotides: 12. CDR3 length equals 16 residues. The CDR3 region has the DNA TGTGCCAGCAGTTCGGGAGGACAGGGACAAGGGGAAAAACTGTTTTTT. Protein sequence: CASSSGGQGQGEKLFF. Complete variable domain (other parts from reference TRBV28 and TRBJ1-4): DVKVTQSSRYLVKRTGEKVFLECVQDMDHENMFWYRQDPGLGLRLIYFSYDVKMKEKGDIPEGYSVSREKKERFSLILESASTNQTSMYLCASSSGGQGQGEKLFFGSGTQLSVL.

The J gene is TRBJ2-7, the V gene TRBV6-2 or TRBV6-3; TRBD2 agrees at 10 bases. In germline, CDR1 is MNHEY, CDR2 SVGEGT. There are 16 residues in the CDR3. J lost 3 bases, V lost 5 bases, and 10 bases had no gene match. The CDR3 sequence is CASSDILAGDLYEQYF. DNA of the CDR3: TGTGCCAGCAGTGATATTCTAGCGGGAGACCTCTACGAGCAGTACTTC.

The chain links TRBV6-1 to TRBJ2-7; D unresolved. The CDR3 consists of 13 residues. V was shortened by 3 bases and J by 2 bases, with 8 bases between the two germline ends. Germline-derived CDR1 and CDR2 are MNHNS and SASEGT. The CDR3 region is CASSDGGPYEQYF. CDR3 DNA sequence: TGTGCCAGCAGTGACGGCGGTCCCTACGAGCAGTACTTC.

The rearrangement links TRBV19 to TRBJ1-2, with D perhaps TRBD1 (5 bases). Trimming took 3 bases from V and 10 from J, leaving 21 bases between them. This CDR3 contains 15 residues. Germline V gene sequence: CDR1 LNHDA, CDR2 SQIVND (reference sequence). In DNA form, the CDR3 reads TGTGCCAGTAGTATTGGGCAGGGACTCCTTTTGCTCTACACCTTC. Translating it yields CASSIGQGLLLLYTF. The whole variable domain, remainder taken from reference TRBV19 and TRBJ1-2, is DGGITQSPKYLFRKEGQNVTLSCEQNLNHDAMYWYRQDPGQGLRLIYYSQIVNDFQKGDIAEGYSVSREKKESFPLTVTSAQKNPTAFYLCASSIGQGLLLLYTFGSGTRLTVV.

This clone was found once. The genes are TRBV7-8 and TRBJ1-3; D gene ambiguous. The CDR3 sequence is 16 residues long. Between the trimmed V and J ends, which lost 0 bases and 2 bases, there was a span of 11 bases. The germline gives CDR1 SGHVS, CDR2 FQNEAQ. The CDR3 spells CASSLAVAETGNTIYF. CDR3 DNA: TGTGCCAGCAGCTTAGCGGTGGCAGAAACTGGAAACACCATATATTTT.

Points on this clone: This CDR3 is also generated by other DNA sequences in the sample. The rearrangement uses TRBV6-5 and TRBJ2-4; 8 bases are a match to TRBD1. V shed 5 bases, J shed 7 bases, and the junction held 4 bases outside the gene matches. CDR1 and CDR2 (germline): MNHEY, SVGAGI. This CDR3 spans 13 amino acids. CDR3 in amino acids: CASSRDRTNIQYF. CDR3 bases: TGTGCCAGCAGTCGGGACAGGACGAACATTCAGTACTTC.

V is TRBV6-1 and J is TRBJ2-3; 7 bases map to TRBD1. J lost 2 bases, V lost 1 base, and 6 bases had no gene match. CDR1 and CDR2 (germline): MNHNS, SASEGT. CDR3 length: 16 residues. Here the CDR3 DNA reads TGTGCCAGCAGTGAAGAGACAGGGACCCCCACAGATACGCAGTATTTT. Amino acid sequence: CASSEETGTPTDTQYF.